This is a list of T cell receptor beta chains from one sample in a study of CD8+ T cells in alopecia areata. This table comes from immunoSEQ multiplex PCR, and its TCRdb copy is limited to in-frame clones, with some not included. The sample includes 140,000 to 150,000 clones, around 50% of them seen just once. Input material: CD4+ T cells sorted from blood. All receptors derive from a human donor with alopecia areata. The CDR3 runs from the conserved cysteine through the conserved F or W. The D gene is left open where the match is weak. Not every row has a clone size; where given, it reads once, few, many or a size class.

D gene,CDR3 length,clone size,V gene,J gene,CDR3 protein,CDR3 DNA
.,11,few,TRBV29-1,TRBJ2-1,CSGDKYNEQFF,TGCAGCGGCGACAAATACAATGAGCAGTTCTTC
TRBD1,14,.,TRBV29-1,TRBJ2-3,CSVERGQGTDTQYF,TGCAGCGTTGAAAGAGGACAGGGCACAGATACGCAGTATTTT
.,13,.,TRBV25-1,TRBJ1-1,CAHASQGSTEAFF,TGTGCCCACGCATCCCAGGGGAGCACTGAAGCTTTCTTT
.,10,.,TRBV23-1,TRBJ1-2,CAGSGNGYTF,TGCGCCGGTTCAGGGAACGGCTACACCTTC
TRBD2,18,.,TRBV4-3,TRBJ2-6,CASSRTSGSSAGANVLTF,TGCGCCAGCAGCCGGACTAGCGGGAGTTCGGCTGGGGCCAACGTCCTGACTTTC
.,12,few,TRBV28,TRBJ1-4,CASSIDSLRLFF,TGTGCCAGCAGTATCGACAGTTTGCGCCTGTTTTTT
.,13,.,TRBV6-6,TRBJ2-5,CASSWADQETQYF,TGTGCCAGCAGTTGGGCAGACCAAGAGACCCAGTACTTC
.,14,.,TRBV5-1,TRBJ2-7,CASSFGVGSYEQYF,TGCGCCAGCAGCTTTGGAGTAGGCTCCTACGAGCAGTACTTC
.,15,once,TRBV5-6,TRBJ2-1,CASRAGLGGVSEQFF,TGTGCCAGCAGAGCAGGGCTAGGTGGAGTCAGTGAGCAGTTCTTC
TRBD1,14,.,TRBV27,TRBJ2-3,CASSKGQGQDTQYF,TGTGCCAGCAGTAAGGGACAGGGTCAAGATACGCAGTATTTT
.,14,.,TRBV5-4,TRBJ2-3,CASSWGASTDTQYF,TGTGCCAGCAGCTGGGGGGCAAGCACAGATACGCAGTATTTT
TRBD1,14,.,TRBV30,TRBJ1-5,CAWSWTGGGQPQHF,TGTGCCTGGAGCTGGACAGGGGGTGGTCAGCCCCAGCATTTT
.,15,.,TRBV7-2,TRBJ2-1,CASSPLVGRGNEQFF,TGTGCCAGCAGCCCCTTAGTGGGGCGGGGCAATGAGCAGTTCTTC
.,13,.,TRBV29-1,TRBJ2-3,CSGSRGFSDTQYF,TGCAGCGGTTCGCGAGGATTTTCAGATACGCAGTATTTT
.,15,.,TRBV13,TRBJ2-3,CASSSYTPRTDTQYF,TGTGCCAGCAGCTCATACACCCCGAGGACAGATACGCAGTATTTT
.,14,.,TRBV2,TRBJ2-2,CASTRDGNTGELFF,TGTGCCAGCACCAGGGACGGTAACACCGGGGAGCTGTTTTTT
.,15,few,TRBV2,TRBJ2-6,CASSVWTSGANVLTF,TGTGCCAGCAGTGTGTGGACCTCTGGGGCCAACGTCCTGACTTTC
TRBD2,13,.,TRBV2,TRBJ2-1,CASAGLAGHEQFF,TGTGCCAGTGCGGGACTAGCGGGCCATGAGCAGTTCTTC
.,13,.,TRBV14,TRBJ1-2,CASSQVVLGGYTF,TGTGCCAGCAGCCAAGTCGTCCTCGGTGGCTACACCTTC
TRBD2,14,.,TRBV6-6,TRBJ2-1,CASGERGRLYEQFF,TGTGCCAGCGGAGAGCGGGGTCGGCTGTATGAGCAGTTCTTC
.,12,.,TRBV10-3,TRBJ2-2,CAISEQTGELFF,TGTGCCATCAGTGAACAGACCGGGGAGCTGTTTTTT
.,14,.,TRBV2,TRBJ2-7,CASSEGGITYEQYF,TGTGCCAGCAGTGAGGGTGGCATAACCTACGAGCAGTACTTC
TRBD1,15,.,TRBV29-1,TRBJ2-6,CSVGTGISGANVLTF,TGCAGCGTTGGGACAGGTATCTCTGGGGCCAACGTCCTGACTTTC
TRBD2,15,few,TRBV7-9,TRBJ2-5,CASSNSGSGAETQYF,TGTGCCAGCAGCAATAGCGGGAGCGGGGCAGAGACCCAGTACTTC
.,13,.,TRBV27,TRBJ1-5,CASSSRENQPQHF,TGTGCCAGCAGTTCGAGGGAGAATCAGCCCCAGCATTTT
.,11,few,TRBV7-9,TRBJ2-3,CASSFGDTQYF,TGTGCCAGCAGCTTCGGCGATACGCAGTATTTT
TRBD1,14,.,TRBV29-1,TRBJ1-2,CSVAWGQGGRGYTF,TGCAGCGTTGCCTGGGGGCAGGGGGGACGTGGCTACACCTTC
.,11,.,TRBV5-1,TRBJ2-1,CASSLNNEQFF,TGCGCCAGCAGCTTGAACAATGAGCAGTTCTTC
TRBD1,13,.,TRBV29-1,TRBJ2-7,CSARQGNSYEQYF,TGCAGCGCACGACAGGGGAACTCCTACGAGCAGTACTTC
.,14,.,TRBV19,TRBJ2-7,CASSMVGVRYEQYF,TGTGCCAGTAGTATGGTGGGGGTTCGCTACGAGCAGTACTTC
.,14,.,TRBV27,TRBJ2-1,CASSPRPRSNEQFF,TGTGCCAGCAGCCCCCGCCCCCGGTCCAATGAGCAGTTCTTC
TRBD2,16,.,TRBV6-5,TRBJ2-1,CASSYSRLAGINEQFF,TGTGCCAGCAGTTACTCCCGTCTAGCGGGAATCAATGAGCAGTTCTTC
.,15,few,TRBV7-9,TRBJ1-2,CASSKIDKPDYGYTF,TGTGCCAGCAGCAAAATTGACAAGCCGGACTATGGCTACACCTTC
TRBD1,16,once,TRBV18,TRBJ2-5,CASSPRDRAFQETQYF,TGTGCCAGCTCACCCCGGGACAGGGCCTTTCAAGAGACCCAGTACTTC
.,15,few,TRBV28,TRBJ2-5,CASSRGGSSQETQYF,TGTGCCAGCAGCCGAGGGGGGAGTTCGCAAGAGACCCAGTACTTC
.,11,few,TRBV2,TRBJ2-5,CASSYQETQYF,TGTGCCAGCAGCTATCAAGAGACCCAGTACTTC
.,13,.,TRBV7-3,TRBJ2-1,CASTAGLRGEQFF,TGTGCCAGCACCGCTGGACTACGGGGTGAGCAGTTCTTC
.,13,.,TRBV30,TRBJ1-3,CAWQGPSGNTIYF,TGTGCCTGGCAGGGCCCCTCTGGAAACACCATATATTTT
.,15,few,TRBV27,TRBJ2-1,CASSYFGGKDNEQFF,TGTGCCAGCAGTTACTTCGGGGGAAAGGACAATGAGCAGTTCTTC
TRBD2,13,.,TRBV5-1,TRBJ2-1,CASNLAGPNEQFF,TGCGCCAGCAACCTAGCGGGACCCAATGAGCAGTTCTTC
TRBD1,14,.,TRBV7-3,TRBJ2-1,CASSVGQGNNEQFF,TGTGCCAGCAGCGTGGGACAGGGGAACAATGAGCAGTTCTTC